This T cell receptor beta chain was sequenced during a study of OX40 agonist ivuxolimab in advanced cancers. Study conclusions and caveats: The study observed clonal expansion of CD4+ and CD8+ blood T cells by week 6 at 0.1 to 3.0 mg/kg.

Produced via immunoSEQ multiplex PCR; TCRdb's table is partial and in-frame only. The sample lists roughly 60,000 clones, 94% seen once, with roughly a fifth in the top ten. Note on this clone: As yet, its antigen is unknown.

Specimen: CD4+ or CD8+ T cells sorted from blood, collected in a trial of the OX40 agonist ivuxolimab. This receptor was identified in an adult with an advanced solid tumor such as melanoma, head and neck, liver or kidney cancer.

Written as DNA, the CDR3 is TGTGCCAGCAGTTTATGGGGGCTTCGCTCCTACGAGCAGTACTTC. Translation: CASSLWGLRSYEQYF. The chain recombines TRBV6-5 with TRBJ2-7, with D possibly TRBD1 on 6 matching bases. Deletions cut 4 bases from V and 0 bases from J, with 13 bases between. The CDR3 loop spans 15 amino acids. Germline CDR1 and CDR2: MNHEY and SVGAGI.